This T cell receptor (beta chain) is from a study of cytomegalovirus exposure and HLA in healthy donors. Turning to the study itself: HLA-typed donors contributed 65 million to 95 million unique TCRs, which were held in an early data release.

Study-wide findings and caveats: For presence/absence analyses, sequencing depth was assumed to be roughly uniform across donors. Prediction of most subjects' HLA-A and HLA-B alleles by TCR beta sequences was reportedly accurate.

Germline-derived CDR1 and CDR2 are MNHNS and SASEGT. J lost 1 base, V lost 8 bases, and 7 bases had no gene match. CDR3 length equals 15 residues. As for this clone: The antigen is undetermined.

PCR was performed using 60 Vbeta and 13 Jbeta primers. Using immunoSEQ multiplex PCR, the repertoire was profiled, and TCRdb retains in-frame clones only, with some absent. This sample has about 160,000 clones; roughly 84% occur once, and the top ten carry roughly 6.7%. The chain carries TRBV6-1 and TRBJ1-5; TRBD1 matches 8 bases. The clonotype originates from a man aged 50 to 60 in good health and CMV-seropositive. Sequencing input: PBMCs. The CDR3 here is CASFDRGGSNQPQHF. The CDR3 DNA reads as TGTGCCAGCTTCGACAGGGGTGGAAGCAATCAGCCCCAGCATTTT.